This TCR beta chain was recovered during a study of T cell responses to AZD1222 COVID-19 vaccine. Overall study: Second doses that came at about 4 or about 12 weeks were put together.

Study-wide findings and caveats: Seropositive status at baseline applied to only 5 or 6 AZD1222 recipients. Nearly half of unique spike-specific TCRs reportedly avoided B.1.351 and B.1.1.7 mutated regions.

Some clones are missing from TCRdb's copy, which holds only in-frame ones; the method was immunoSEQ multiplex PCR. The sample consists of about 140,000 clones, more than 80% of them appearing once. The CDR3 is 15 amino acids. Unmatched junction bases numbered 5, after V lost 0 bases and J lost 7 bases. In germline, CDR1 is SGDLS, CDR2 YYNGEE. Turning to this clone: Its antigen is currently unknown.

This material consisted of peripheral blood, taken on day 0 of AZD1222 vaccination. The receptor's source is an adult in good health. J is TRBJ2-1 and V is TRBV9; 9 bases fit TRBD2. In DNA form, the CDR3 reads TGTGCCAGCAGCGTAGCTAGTAGCGGGGGAAATGAGCAGTTCTTC. This codes for CASSVASSGGNEQFF. Supplemented by reference TRBV9 and TRBJ2-1, the full variable domain reads DSGVTQTPKHLITATGQRVTLRCSPRSGDLSVYWYQQSLDQGLQFLIQYYNGEERAKGNILERFSAQQFPDLHSELNLSSLELGDSALYFCASSVASSGGNEQFFGPGTRLTVL.